This note documents a single T cell receptor beta chain sequence. This sample was taken from a study of blood T cell repertoires in COVID-19. Germline CDR1 is LGHDT and CDR2 is YNNKEL (reference sequence). This CDR3 has 19 residues. J gave up 0 bases and V 0 bases, and 12 bases lay outside the gene matches. Sequenced by immunoSEQ multiplex PCR; TCRdb stores in-frame clones only, minus some. The profile shows 250,000 or so clones, roughly 79% of them singletons. Sample: peripheral blood. This TCR was recovered from an elderly woman with acute or convalescent COVID-19. The chain uses TRBV3-1 (or the pseudogene TRBV3-2) and TRBJ2-3; 7 bases fit TRBD2. CDR3 nucleotide sequence: TGTGCCAGCAGCCAAGATGGTCAGCGGGGAGTCTCTAGCACAGATACGCAGTATTTT. Protein: CASSQDGQRGVSSTDTQYF.